This T cell receptor (beta chain) was found in a study of blood T cell repertoires in COVID-19. Clones were read by immunoSEQ multiplex PCR, and TCRdb kept only the in-frame ones, dropping some. Here the sample spans roughly 180,000 clones, around four fifths being singletons. The V end lost 0 bases, the J end lost 4 bases, and 7 bases lay between the germline ends. Germline CDR1 reads LGHNA; CDR2 reads YSLEER. The CDR3 is 14 residues long. Sequencing was carried out using peripheral blood. This chain joins TRBV4-3 and TRBJ1-5, with unresolved D. This TCR came from a middle-aged man who had recovered from COVID-19. The CDR3 DNA sequence: TGCGCCAGCAGCCAAGATCGGTTAAATCAGCCCCAGCATTTT. Its translation is CASSQDRLNQPQHF.